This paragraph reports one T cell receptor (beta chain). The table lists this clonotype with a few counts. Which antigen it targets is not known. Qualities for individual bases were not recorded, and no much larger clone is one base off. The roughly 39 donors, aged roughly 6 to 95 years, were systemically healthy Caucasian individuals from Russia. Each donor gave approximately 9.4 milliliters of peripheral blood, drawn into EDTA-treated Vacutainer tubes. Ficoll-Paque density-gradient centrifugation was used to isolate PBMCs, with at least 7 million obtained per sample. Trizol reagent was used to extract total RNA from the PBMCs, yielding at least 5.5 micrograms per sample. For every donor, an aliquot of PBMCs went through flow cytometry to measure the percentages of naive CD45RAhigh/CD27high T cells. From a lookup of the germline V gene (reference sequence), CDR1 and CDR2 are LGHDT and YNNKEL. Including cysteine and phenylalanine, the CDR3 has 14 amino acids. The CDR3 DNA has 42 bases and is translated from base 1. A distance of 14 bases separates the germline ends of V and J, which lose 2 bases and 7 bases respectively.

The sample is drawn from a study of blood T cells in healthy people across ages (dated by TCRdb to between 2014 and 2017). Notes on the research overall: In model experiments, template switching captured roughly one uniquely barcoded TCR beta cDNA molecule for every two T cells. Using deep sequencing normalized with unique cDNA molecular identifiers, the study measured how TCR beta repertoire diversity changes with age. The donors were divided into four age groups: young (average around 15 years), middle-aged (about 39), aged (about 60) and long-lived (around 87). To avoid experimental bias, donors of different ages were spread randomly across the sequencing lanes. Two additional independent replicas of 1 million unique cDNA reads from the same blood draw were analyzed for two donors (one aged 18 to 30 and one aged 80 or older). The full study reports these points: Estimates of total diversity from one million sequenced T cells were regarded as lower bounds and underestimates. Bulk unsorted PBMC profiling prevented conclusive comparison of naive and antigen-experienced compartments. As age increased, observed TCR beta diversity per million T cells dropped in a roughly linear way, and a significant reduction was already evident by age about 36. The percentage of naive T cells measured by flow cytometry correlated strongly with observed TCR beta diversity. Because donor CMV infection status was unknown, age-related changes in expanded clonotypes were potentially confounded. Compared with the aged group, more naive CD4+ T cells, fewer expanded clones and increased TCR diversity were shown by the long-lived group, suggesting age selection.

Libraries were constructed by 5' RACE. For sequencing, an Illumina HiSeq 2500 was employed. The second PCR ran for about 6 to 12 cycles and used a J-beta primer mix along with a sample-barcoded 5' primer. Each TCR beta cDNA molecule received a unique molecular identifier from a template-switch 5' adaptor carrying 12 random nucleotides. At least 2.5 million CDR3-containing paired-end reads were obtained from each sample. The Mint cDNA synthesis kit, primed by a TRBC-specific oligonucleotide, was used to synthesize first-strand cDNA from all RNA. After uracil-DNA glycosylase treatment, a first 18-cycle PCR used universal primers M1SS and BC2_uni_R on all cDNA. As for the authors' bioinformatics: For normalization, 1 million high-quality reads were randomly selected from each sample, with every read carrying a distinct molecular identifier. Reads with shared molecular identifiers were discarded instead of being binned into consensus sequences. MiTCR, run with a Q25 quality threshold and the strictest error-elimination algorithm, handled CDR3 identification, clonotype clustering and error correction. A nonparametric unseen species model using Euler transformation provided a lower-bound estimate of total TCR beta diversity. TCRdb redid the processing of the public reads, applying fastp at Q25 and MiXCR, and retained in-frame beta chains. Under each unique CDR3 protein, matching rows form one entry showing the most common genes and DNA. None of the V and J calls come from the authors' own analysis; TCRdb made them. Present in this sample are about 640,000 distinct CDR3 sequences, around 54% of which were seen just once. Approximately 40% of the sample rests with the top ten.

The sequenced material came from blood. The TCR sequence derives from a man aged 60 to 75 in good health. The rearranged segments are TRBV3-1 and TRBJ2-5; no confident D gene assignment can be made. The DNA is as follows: TGTGCCAGCAGCCAATTTGAGGCCATGGCGACCCAGTACTTC. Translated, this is CASSQFEAMATQYF.